The sequence of this T cell receptor (beta chain) was determined in a study of T cell changes during pregnancy in multiple sclerosis. Sequencing used immunoSEQ multiplex PCR; TCRdb keeps in-frame clones, though not all of them. The sample contains approximately 36,000 clones, approximately 90% of which appear only once. The source material was CD8+ T cells from peripheral blood mononuclear cells, sampled in the third trimester of pregnancy. The receptor's source is a female donor with multiple sclerosis, enrolled in a pregnancy study.

The CDR3 nucleotides are TGTGCCTGGAGTCTAACAGGGTACCTGTTTTTT. Translated: CAWSLTGYLFF. V usage is TRBV30 and J usage is TRBJ2-2, with D maybe TRBD1 (6 bases). Trimming pared 2 bases from V and 14 bases from J, leaving 12 bases between. Germline CDR1 and CDR2: GTSNPN and SVGIG (reference sequence). This CDR3 comprises 11 residues.